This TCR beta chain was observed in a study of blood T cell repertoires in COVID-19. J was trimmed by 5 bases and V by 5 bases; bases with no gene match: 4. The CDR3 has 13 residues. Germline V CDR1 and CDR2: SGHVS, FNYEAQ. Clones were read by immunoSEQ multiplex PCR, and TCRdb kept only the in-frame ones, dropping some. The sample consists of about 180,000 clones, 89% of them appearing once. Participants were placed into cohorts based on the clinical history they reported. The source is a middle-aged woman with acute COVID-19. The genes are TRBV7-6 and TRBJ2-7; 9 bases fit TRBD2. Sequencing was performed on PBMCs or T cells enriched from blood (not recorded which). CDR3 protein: CASSPSGINEQYF. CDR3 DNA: TGTGCCAGCAGCCCTAGCGGGATTAACGAGCAGTACTTC.